Shown below are 18 T cell receptor beta chains from a single sample sequenced in a study of CD8 T cells in ankylosing spondylitis. Each CDR3 protein gets one entry after TCRdb re-called the 5' RACE reads with MiXCR. The sample holds about 130,000 distinct CDR3 sequences, around 15% seen once. Sequenced input: blood, either unsorted or a sorted T cell fraction (not recorded which). The receptors stem from a female donor with ankylosing spondylitis or in good health (not recorded which).

This chain uses TRBV20-1 with TRBJ2-3; 7 positions agree with TRBD2. J gave up 4 bases and V 0 bases, and 10 bases lay outside the gene matches. In germline, CDR1 is DFQATT, CDR2 SNEGSKA (reference sequence). The CDR3 sequence is 16 residues long. The CDR3 DNA is TGCAGTGCTAGAGATCTGCGGGGGAAAGGAGCAGATACGCAGTATTTT. Protein sequence: CSARDLRGKGADTQYF.

This clonotype was observed a handful of times. V gene TRBV30 combines with J gene TRBJ1-4; unclear D gene. Germline lookup yields CDR1 GTSNPN and CDR2 SVGIG (reference sequence). This CDR3 has 11 amino acids. The V and J ends lost 6 bases and 6 bases respectively, with 8 bases between them. The DNA of the CDR3 is TGTGCCTGCACACTAGATGAAAAACTGTTTTTT. It yields the protein CACTLDEKLFF. Drawing the rest from reference TRBV30 and TRBJ1-4, the complete variable domain is SQTIHQWPATLVQPVGSPLSLECTVEGTSNPNLYWYRQAAGRGLQLLFYSVGIGQISSEVPQNLSASRPQDRQFILSSKKLLLSDSGFYLCACTLDEKLFFGSGTQLSVL.

There are a few counts of this clonotype. V is TRBV14 and J is TRBJ2-1; D is possibly TRBD1 or TRBD2 (5 bases each). Germline CDR1 SGHDN, CDR2 FVKESK. The CDR3 has 15 residues. V was shortened by 4 bases and J by 1 base, with 11 bases between the two germline ends. The chain's CDR3 is CASSPRDGSYNEQFF. The CDR3 nucleotides read TGTGCCAGCAGCCCTCGGGACGGTTCCTACAATGAGCAGTTCTTC.

This clonotype appeared many times. The chain carries TRBV20-1 and TRBJ1-2; 7 bases line up with TRBD1. J was trimmed by 8 bases and V by 7 bases; bases with no gene match: 10. CDR3 length: 12 amino acids. CDR1 DFQATT and CDR2 SNEGSKA come from the germline V gene (reference sequence). The CDR3, as DNA: TGCAGTGGAAAGACAGGGCTGATGGGCTACACCTTC. Translated, it gives CSGKTGLMGYTF.

The V call is TRBV3-1, the J call TRBJ2-3; 9 bases align to TRBD1. Looked up from germline, CDR1 is LGHDT and CDR2 is YNNKEL (reference sequence). J was trimmed by 4 bases and V by 5 bases; bases with no gene match: 7. This CDR3 contains 15 residues. The DNA for the CDR3 is TGTGCCAGCAGCGCCCGGGACAGGGCGGCAGATACGCAGTATTTT. Protein sequence: CASSARDRAADTQYF.

Written as DNA, the CDR3 is TGTGCCAGCAGCCAAGTGTTATCCGGGGAGCTGTTTTTT. Protein sequence: CASSQVLSGELFF. This rearrangement joins TRBV3-1 to TRBJ2-2; D gene unclear. Trimming stripped 1 base from V and 6 bases from J, with 6 bases between. The CDR3 totals 13 residues. Looked up from germline, CDR1 is LGHDT and CDR2 is YNNKEL (reference sequence).

At least ten counts were recorded for this clonotype. The chain links TRBV7-2 to TRBJ1-3; D gene ambiguous. Germline lookup yields CDR1 SGHTA and CDR2 FQGNSA. This CDR3 spans 15 amino acids. V was cut by 0 bases and J by 0 bases, with 6 bases left in between. DNA of the CDR3: TGTGCCAGCAGCTTAGCAGCCAGCTCTGGAAACACCATATATTTT. Protein product: CASSLAASSGNTIYF.

The chain employs TRBV15 and TRBJ2-3; 9 bases are a match to TRBD2. CDR1 and CDR2 (germline): LNHNV, YYDKDF (reference sequence). Trimming removed 1 base from V and 1 base from J; junction bases left unmatched: 6. The CDR3 runs to 17 residues. The CDR3 bases are TGTGCCACCAGCAGAGGAGGTAGCGGGAGTGGCACAGATACGCAGTATTTT. It is translated as CATSRGGSGSGTDTQYF.

This clonotype occurred many times. V usage is TRBV5-6 and J usage is TRBJ1-2; 11 bases fit TRBD1. Trimming removed 4 bases from V and 8 bases from J; junction bases left unmatched: 10. Germline CDR1 SGHDT, CDR2 YYEEEE. CDR3 size: 15 residues. CDR3 region: CASSPARTGGDGYTF. The DNA for the CDR3 is TGTGCCAGCAGCCCCGCCCGGACAGGGGGCGACGGCTACACCTTC.

This clonotype was observed a handful of times. V gene TRBV5-1 combines with J gene TRBJ2-3; TRBD2 is a possible D gene (6 bases). CDR1 SGHRS and CDR2 YFSETQ come from the germline V gene. This CDR3 spans 15 amino acids. V lost 0 bases to trimming and J lost 6 bases, with 14 bases between them. The CDR3, as DNA: TGCGCCAGCAGCTTGGAACGGCGGGATAGGGATACGCAGTATTTT. Translating gives CASSLERRDRDTQYF. The full variable domain, completed using reference TRBV5-1 and TRBJ2-3, is KAGVTQTPRYLIKTRGQQVTLSCSPISGHRSVSWYQQTPGQGLQFLFEYFSETQRNKGNFPGRFSGRQFSNSRSEMNVSTLELGDSALYLCASSLERRDRDTQYFGPGTRLTVL.

The chain joins TRBV11-2 to TRBJ2-1; 10 bases are a match to TRBD2. J gave up 7 bases and V 2 bases, and 14 bases lay outside the gene matches. Germline loops: CDR1 SGHAT, CDR2 FQNNGV. This CDR3 is 18 amino acids long. The DNA of the CDR3 is TGTGCCAGCAGCTTACGGATGGTCAGCGGGGGGGCTCGGAATGAGCAGTTCTTC. Translation gives CASSLRMVSGGARNEQFF.

The chain recombines TRBV27 with TRBJ2-1; TRBD2 is a possible D gene (7 bases). CDR3 length: 15 residues. CDR1 MNHEY and CDR2 SMNVEV come from the germline V gene (reference sequence). V was cut by 9 bases and J by 7 bases, with 22 bases left in between. The CDR3 protein is CASSPGGAGGNEQFF. The CDR3 nucleotides are TGTGCCAGTTCCCCGGGGGGCGCGGGTGGTAATGAGCAGTTCTTC.

This clonotype has a count of ten or more. The chain is built from TRBV12-3 or TRBV12-4 and TRBJ1-6; the D gene is possibly TRBD1 (6 bases). V was clipped by 7 bases and J by 8 bases, with 15 bases between them. CDR3 length: 14 amino acids. This chain's CDR3 is CASTETGVYSPLHF. CDR3 nucleotide sequence: TGTGCCAGCACCGAGACAGGTGTATATTCACCCCTCCACTTT.

The chain is built from TRBV30 and TRBJ1-5; D gene uncertain. Germline CDR1 GTSNPN, CDR2 SVGIG (reference sequence). The CDR3 length is 13 residues. V shed 6 bases and J shed 0 bases, with 9 bases lying between them. Written as DNA, the CDR3 is TGTGCCTGCTCGCAGAATAGCAATCAGCCCCAGCATTTT. Translating it yields CACSQNSNQPQHF.

The chain couples TRBV6-1 to TRBJ1-4, with a tentative D call TRBD1 (5 bases). The germline V gene encodes CDR1 MNHNS and CDR2 SASEGT. Trimming stripped 6 bases from V and 0 bases from J, with 11 bases between. This CDR3 has 15 residues. The CDR3 DNA reads TGTGCCAGCAGGGCAGGGTTTTCAACTAATGAAAAACTGTTTTTT. This gives the protein CASRAGFSTNEKLFF.

This clonotype was counted only a few times. The DNA of the CDR3 is TGTGCCAGCAGTTCCCGGGGAGGGACGGGTGAAAAACTGTTTTTT. Translated: CASSSRGGTGEKLFF. The chain recombines TRBV6-5 with TRBJ1-4; D possibly corresponds to TRBD1 (5 bases). CDR1 is MNHEY, CDR2 SVGAGI, per germline. V was cut by 4 bases and J by 7 bases, with 16 bases left in between. The CDR3 totals 15 residues.

V and J are TRBV5-1 and TRBJ2-7, with D possibly matching TRBD2 (6 bases). The CDR3 covers 14 residues. The ends were cut back, 1 base at V and 0 bases at J, with 8 bases in the middle. Germline loops: CDR1 SGHRS, CDR2 YFSETQ. CDR3 residues: CASSLTGLSYEQYF. The CDR3 bases are TGCGCCAGCAGCTTGACGGGACTCTCCTACGAGCAGTACTTC.

In this sample, this clonotype turned up a few times. The J gene is TRBJ2-7, the V gene TRBV9, with TRBD2 matching over 15 bases. This CDR3 has 17 residues. CDR1 and CDR2 (germline): SGDLS, YYNGEE. Trimming removed 4 bases from V and 5 bases from J; junction bases left unmatched: 10. CDR3: CASSPGTSGRFMNEQYF. DNA for the CDR3: TGTGCCAGCAGCCCAGGGACTAGCGGGAGGTTTATGAACGAGCAGTACTTC. The full variable domain, its missing parts supplied by reference TRBV9 and TRBJ2-7, is DSGVTQTPKHLITATGQRVTLRCSPRSGDLSVYWYQQSLDQGLQFLIQYYNGEERAKGNILERFSAQQFPDLHSELNLSSLELGDSALYFCASSPGTSGRFMNEQYFGPGTRLTVT.